The 18 T cell receptor beta chains below all came from one sample that was sequenced in a study of human CD8 memory T cell subsets. UMI-labeled 5' RACE yielded the TCR beta libraries. TCRdb re-called the 5' RACE reads and shows each CDR3 protein once, DNA omitted. This repertoire comprises approximately 11,000 distinct CDR3 sequences; its ten largest clones make up about 8.6%. Sequencing was carried out using CD8+ T cells from PBMCs. The receptor source for this set is a human donor in good health.

The chain joins TRBV7-9 to TRBJ1-2; TCRdb designates TRBD1, a call that cannot be tested without DNA. The CDR3 consists of 15 residues. The germline gives CDR1 SEHNR, CDR2 FQNEAQ (reference sequence). The CDR3 spells CASSFVGGKNDGYTF.

The gene calls are TRBV7-9 and TRBJ2-7; the TCRdb call, TRBD1, lacks DNA for checking. CDR3 length: 15 amino acids. CDR1 is SEHNR and CDR2 is FQNEAQ in the germline V gene (reference sequence). The CDR3 region is CASSLGFVHPYEQYF.

This chain uses TRBV20-1 with TRBJ1-5; TCRdb's D call, TRBD1, is unchecked because there is no DNA. CDR1 is DFQATT, CDR2 SNEGSKA, per germline (reference sequence). This CDR3 region has 15 residues. The CDR3 here is CSATLGLGSNQPQHF.

V usage is TRBV7-9 and J usage is TRBJ2-7. The CDR3 consists of 15 residues. Per the germline V gene, CDR1 is SEHNR and CDR2 is FQNEAQ (reference sequence). CDR3 residues: CASSPSDGRSYEQYF.

The genes are TRBV12-3 or TRBV12-4 and TRBJ1-1; the D call from TCRdb, TRBD1, cannot be confirmed without DNA. CDR3 length equals 16 residues. CDR3 sequence: CASSAPGQRLNTEAFF.

J is TRBJ2-5 and V is TRBV4-1; TCRdb's assignment of TRBD2 cannot be checked, as there is no DNA. The CDR3 loop spans 17 amino acids. Germline lookup yields CDR1 MGHRA and CDR2 YSYEKL. The CDR3 reads CASSQGEREVVWETQYF.

The rearrangement joins TRBV24-1 to TRBJ2-1. Germline V gene lookup returns CDR1 KGHDR and CDR2 SFDVKD. The CDR3 spans 15 residues. CDR3: CATSDFQGPYNEQFF.

J is TRBJ1-1 and V is TRBV18; there is no DNA to check the TCRdb D call of TRBD1. CDR1 and CDR2 from the germline V gene are KGHSH and LQKENI. The CDR3 loop spans 13 amino acids. The CDR3 spells CASSYGTSAEAFF.

V and J are TRBV19 and TRBJ2-7; TCRdb returns TRBD2, unconfirmable since there is no DNA. Germline lookup yields CDR1 LNHDA and CDR2 SQIVND (reference sequence). CDR3 length: 14 residues. CDR3 region: CASSTPRGRYEQYF. Full variable domain (missing parts from reference TRBV19 and TRBJ2-7): DGGITQSPKYLFRKEGQNVTLSCEQNLNHDAMYWYRQDPGQGLRLIYYSQIVNDFQKGDIAEGYSVSREKKESFPLTVTSAQKNPTAFYLCASSTPRGRYEQYFGPGTRLTVT.

V and J are TRBV11-3 and TRBJ2-2; TCRdb names TRBD1, which stays unverified in the absence of DNA. Germline V CDR1 and CDR2: SGHNT, YENEEA. The CDR3 spans 13 residues. This CDR3 is CASSLSRGGELFF.

This chain joins TRBV11-1 and TRBJ2-7; TCRdb calls TRBD1, which cannot be checked without DNA. CDR1 and CDR2 (germline): SGHAT, FQDESV (reference sequence). This CDR3 is built from 15 residues. The CDR3 protein is CASSLSGTGSYEQYF.

In terms of frequency, this clonotype is medium-sized (0.01 to 0.1%). The J gene is TRBJ1-2, the V gene TRBV29-1; the D gene TCRdb calls, TRBD1, cannot be checked with no DNA. CDR1 and CDR2 (germline): SQVTM, ANQGSEA. There are 12 residues in the CDR3. This chain's CDR3 is CSVDGTEDGYTF.

V gene TRBV4-3 combines with J gene TRBJ2-4. The CDR3 has 15 residues. Germline CDR1 reads LGHNA; CDR2 reads YSLEER. The CDR3: CASSQDDLAKNIQYF.

The rearrangement uses TRBV4-1 and TRBJ2-7; TCRdb picks TRBD2, but there is no DNA to check that call. The germline V gene encodes CDR1 MGHRA and CDR2 YSYEKL. This CDR3 contains 14 residues. The CDR3 is CASSQGSGSYEQYF.

The chain is built from TRBV7-9 and TRBJ2-1; TCRdb outputs TRBD2, but without DNA this stays unchecked. This CDR3 spans 16 amino acids. Germline lookup yields CDR1 SEHNR and CDR2 FQNEAQ (reference sequence). This CDR3 is CASSPRGLASYNEQFF.

V is TRBV13 and J is TRBJ2-7; TCRdb's D call, TRBD1, is unchecked because there is no DNA. The CDR3 is 16 amino acids. The germline V gene encodes CDR1 PRHDT and CDR2 FYEKMQ (reference sequence). The CDR3 spells CASSPRRGQVTYEQYF.

This chain joins TRBV10-3 and TRBJ1-2; no DNA is available, so the TRBD1 call from TCRdb remains unchecked. Germline V CDR1 and CDR2: ENHRY, SYGVKD. CDR3 size: 17 residues. This CDR3 is CAISESSSGTSSYGYTF.

The V call is TRBV29-1, the J call TRBJ1-1; checking the TCRdb D call of TRBD1 is not possible without DNA. Germline V gene data show CDR1 as SQVTM and CDR2 as ANQGSEA. The CDR3 is made up of 15 amino acids. Here the CDR3 reads CSVDGSGVGNTEAFF.